These 22 T cell receptor beta chains originate from one sample sequenced in a study of shared clonotypes between healthy human individuals. TCRdb's table, derived via immunoSEQ multiplex PCR, lists solely in-frame clones and lacks some. The sample lists roughly 2.2 million clones, approximately 95% occurring once. Material: naive CD4+ T cells from PBMCs. The subset here: CD45RA+ positively selected. Source of these receptors: a man in his late teens or twenties in good health. Some clones in this sample may be carry-over from other donors' samples.

The J gene is TRBJ2-2, the V gene TRBV2, with TRBD2 identical over 9 bases. The junction had 4 bases not matched to a gene; V was cut back by 8 bases and J by 0 bases. The CDR3 loop spans 15 amino acids. Germline CDR1 and CDR2: SNHLY and FYNNEI. This chain's CDR3 is CASRVAGANTGELFF. For the CDR3, the DNA is TGTGCCAGCCGAGTAGCGGGGGCGAACACCGGGGAGCTGTTTTTT.

Points on this clone: Within the sample, other DNA sequences also encode this same CDR3. The rearrangement links TRBV5-1 to TRBJ2-2; D is uncertain. With 0 bases removed from V and 4 bases from J, the gap between germline ends came to 7 bases. Per the germline V gene, CDR1 is SGHRS and CDR2 is YFSETQ. CDR3 length: 14 amino acids. The CDR3 spells CASSLEGSTGELFF. CDR3 sequence (DNA): TGCGCCAGCAGCTTGGAAGGTTCCACCGGGGAGCTGTTTTTT.

The rearrangement joins TRBV6-5 to TRBJ1-5; D is possibly TRBD1 (6 bases). Germline V CDR1 and CDR2: MNHEY, SVGAGI. CDR3 length: 13 amino acids. V was trimmed by 5 bases and J by 4 bases, leaving 9 bases between them. Written as DNA, the CDR3 is TGTGCCAGCAGTGGGGGGGCGAATCAGCCCCAGCATTTT. Protein: CASSGGANQPQHF.

The gene calls are TRBV15 and TRBJ1-4; D may be TRBD1 (5 bases). With 5 bases removed from V and 8 bases from J, the gap between germline ends came to 12 bases. This CDR3 is 13 amino acids long. Germline V gene sequence: CDR1 LNHNV, CDR2 YYDKDF (reference sequence). CDR3 in amino acids: CATSGGTYEKLFF. CDR3 nucleotides: TGTGCCACCAGCGGAGGGACTTACGAAAAACTGTTTTTT.

This chain connects TRBV28 to TRBJ2-7, with D possibly being TRBD1 (6 bases). V was trimmed by 5 bases and J by 9 bases, leaving 17 bases between them. The CDR3 length is 13 residues. CDR1 is MDHEN and CDR2 is SYDVKM in the germline V gene. The CDR3 loop is CASSPPTTGWQYF. The CDR3 DNA sequence: TGTGCCAGCAGTCCACCTACGACAGGTTGGCAGTACTTC.

The chain couples TRBV7-8 to TRBJ1-1; unclear D gene. The germline V and J ends were trimmed by 5 bases and 1 base, with 8 bases remaining between them. Germline V CDR1 and CDR2: SGHVS, FQNEAQ. This CDR3 region has 13 residues. The CDR3 loop reads CASSTDWNTEAFF. The CDR3 DNA reads TGTGCCAGCAGCACCGATTGGAACACTGAAGCTTTCTTT.

This sequence joins TRBV5-1 and TRBJ2-5, with 7 bases fitting TRBD1. The CDR3 consists of 15 residues. J was trimmed by 1 base and V by 2 bases; bases with no gene match: 5. CDR1 SGHRS and CDR2 YFSETQ come from the germline V gene. For the CDR3, the DNA is TGCGCCAGCAGCTTTATCGGGACAGCCCAAGAGACCCAGTACTTC. This sequence encodes CASSFIGTAQETQYF.

This chain links TRBV5-1 with TRBJ2-7; perhaps TRBD2 as D (6 bases). The CDR3 covers 13 residues. Trimming took off 2 bases at V and 5 bases at J, with 11 bases between the two ends. Germline assignment: CDR1 SGHRS and CDR2 YFSETQ. For the CDR3, the DNA is TGCGCCAGCAGCTTCAAGGAGGGCCACGAGCAGTACTTC. Encoded protein: CASSFKEGHEQYF.

This clone was observed a single time. The V gene is TRBV11-2, the J gene TRBJ2-7, with a possible D match to TRBD2 (6 bases). The CDR3 runs 16 residues. Trimming took off 0 bases at V and 2 bases at J, with 14 bases between the two ends. Germline CDR1 and CDR2: SGHAT and FQNNGV. This chain's CDR3 is CASSLDGASVPYEQYF. The CDR3 DNA sequence: TGTGCCAGCAGCTTAGATGGGGCTAGCGTGCCCTACGAGCAGTACTTC.

The chain has TRBV20-1 and TRBJ2-7; perhaps TRBD2 as D (5 bases). V was trimmed by 6 bases and J by 6 bases, leaving 9 bases between them. The CDR3 totals 10 residues. Germline V gene lookup returns CDR1 DFQATT and CDR2 SNEGSKA (reference sequence). The CDR3 sequence is CSAARAEQYF. For the CDR3, the DNA is TGCAGTGCCGCGAGGGCCGAGCAGTACTTC.

J is TRBJ2-2 and V is TRBV5-1, with D hard to call. This CDR3 is 13 amino acids long. CDR1 SGHRS and CDR2 YFSETQ come from the germline V gene. Deletions cut 6 bases from V and 2 bases from J, with 8 bases between. The CDR3 protein is CASTPDNTGELFF. The CDR3 coding sequence is TGCGCCAGCACTCCAGATAACACCGGGGAGCTGTTTTTT.

The V gene is TRBV21-1, the J gene TRBJ1-1. TRBV21-1 is a documented pseudogene. This CDR3 contains 15 residues. The CDR3 bases are TGTGCCAGCAGCGAGGTGGATAACAAGAACACTGAAGCTTTCTTT. Its protein product is CASSEVDNKNTEAFF.

This clone was detected a few times. This sequence joins TRBV5-1 and TRBJ2-7; D possibly corresponds to TRBD1 (6 bases). Per the germline V gene, CDR1 is SGHRS and CDR2 is YFSETQ. The CDR3 has 13 residues. V lost 5 bases, J lost 7 bases, and 16 bases lay in between. CDR3 nucleotide sequence: TGCGCCAGCAGGACAGGTTCGGTCGAGGAGCAGTACTTC. Translation: CASRTGSVEEQYF.

This CDR3 reads CASSLVGRQGTEQYF. The CDR3 region has the DNA TGTGCCAGCAGCTTGGTAGGGCGACAGGGTACCGAGCAGTACTTC. This chain uses TRBV5-6 with TRBJ2-7; 7 nucleotides line up with TRBD1. The germline CDR1 and CDR2 sequences are SGHDT and YYEEEE. This CDR3 is built from 15 residues. V dropped 0 bases and J dropped 6; count of bases not matched to a gene: 9.

On this clone itself: Other DNA sequences from this sample encode an identical CDR3 as well. The genes are TRBV5-1 and TRBJ2-7, with D possibly matching TRBD2 (6 bases). Per the germline V gene, CDR1 is SGHRS and CDR2 is YFSETQ. V lost 0 bases to trimming and J lost 3 bases, with 10 bases between them. The CDR3 contains 14 residues. The CDR3 here is CASSLATGDYEQYF. CDR3 nucleotides: TGCGCCAGCAGCTTGGCAACGGGGGACTACGAGCAGTACTTC.

The V gene is TRBV19, the J gene TRBJ1-5; a possible D gene is TRBD1 (5 bases). Germline V gene lookup returns CDR1 LNHDA and CDR2 SQIVND (reference sequence). V was clipped by 3 bases and J by 3 bases, with 18 bases between them. The CDR3 length is 17 residues. The CDR3 loop is CASSMQIRAPDNQPQHF. The CDR3 coding sequence is TGTGCCAGTAGTATGCAGATCAGGGCCCCGGACAATCAGCCCCAGCATTTT.

The V and J genes are TRBV2 and TRBJ1-2; D gene ambiguous. This CDR3 has 14 residues. V was cut by 2 bases and J by 8 bases, with 15 bases left in between. Germline V gives CDR1 SNHLY, CDR2 FYNNEI. For the CDR3, the DNA is TGTGCCAGCAGTGAATTGGGTTCAAACCCGGGCTACACCTTC. It translates to CASSELGSNPGYTF.

CDR3: CATSRVLGAGYGYTF. CDR3 in DNA: TGTGCCACCAGCAGAGTCCTGGGGGCGGGCTATGGCTACACCTTC. V and J are TRBV15 and TRBJ1-2; D perhaps matches TRBD1 (6 bases). CDR1 is LNHNV and CDR2 is YYDKDF in the germline V gene (reference sequence). Trimming stripped 1 base from V and 4 bases from J, with 13 bases between. The CDR3 has 15 amino acids.

In regard to this clone: One end of the junction varies from germline; a read error may be responsible. V gene TRBV7-9 combines with J gene TRBJ1-1; no firm D call. The germline V gene encodes CDR1 SEHNR and CDR2 FQNEAQ (reference sequence). CDR3 size: 13 residues. The CDR3 protein is CASRLGRDTEAFF. CDR3 in DNA: TGTGCCAGCCGCTTAGGGCGAGACACTGAAGCTTTCTTT.

The rearrangement joins TRBV19 to TRBJ2-1; D may correspond to TRBD1 or TRBD2 (5 bases each). Germline loops: CDR1 LNHDA, CDR2 SQIVND (reference sequence). V was shortened by 6 bases and J by 0 bases, with 12 bases between the two germline ends. The CDR3 sequence is 15 residues long. The CDR3 reads CASRPGTASYNEQFF. CDR3 DNA: TGTGCCAGTAGACCCGGGACGGCCTCCTACAATGAGCAGTTCTTC.

The genes are TRBV7-9 and TRBJ2-3; 9 bases match TRBD2. With 3 bases clipped from V and 4 bases from J, the junction kept 8 bases outside the gene matches. This CDR3 is built from 16 residues. CDR1 SEHNR and CDR2 FQNEAQ come from the germline V gene (reference sequence). The CDR3: CASSFGTSSSADTQYF. CDR3 in DNA: TGTGCCAGCAGCTTTGGGACTAGCTCCTCAGCAGATACGCAGTATTTT.

V gene TRBV15 combines with J gene TRBJ2-2; TRBD2 agrees at 10 bases. J lost 4 bases, V lost 1 base, and 9 bases had no gene match. This CDR3 region has 18 residues. Germline CDR1 is LNHNV and CDR2 is YYDKDF (reference sequence). CDR3 protein: CATSRGPSGRGGTGELFF. DNA for the CDR3: TGTGCCACCAGCAGAGGACCAAGCGGGAGGGGCGGCACCGGGGAGCTGTTTTTT.